These T cell receptor beta chains were read from a single sample in a study of OX40 agonist ivuxolimab in advanced cancers. Assay: immunoSEQ multiplex PCR; the TCRdb copy retains only in-frame clones and omits some. The repertoire holds tens of thousands of clones, with roughly 80% as singletons. Sample: CD4+ or CD8+ T cells sorted from blood, taken in a trial of the OX40 agonist ivuxolimab. The receptor source for this set is an adult with an advanced solid tumor such as melanoma, head and neck, liver or kidney cancer. CDR3s include the opening cysteine and the closing phenylalanine or tryptophan. A D gene is named only where the DNA matches it firmly. Where a row states a size, it is once, few, many or the class of an expanded clone; other rows omit it.

NA	11	NA	TRBV30	TRBJ1-1	TGTGCCTGGAGCCCTAGGGACCTAGCTTTCTTT	CAWSPRDLAFF
NA	10	NA	TRBV25-1	TRBJ1-1	TGTGCCAGCAGGGACGTGATCGCTTTCTTT	CASRDVIAFF
NA	14	once	TRBV6-1	TRBJ1-6	TGTGCTTCAGAGGGAGGGCTGTATAATTCACCCCTCCACTTT	CASEGGLYNSPLHF
TRBD1	18	medium-sized	TRBV4-1	TRBJ2-3	TGCGCCAGCAGCCAATACGGCCCCGACAGGGGAACGACAGATACGCAGTATTTT	CASSQYGPDRGTTDTQYF
NA	16	NA	TRBV27	TRBJ1-4	TGTGCCAGCAGTTTTTCGGCGTTGGGCGTGGGCGAAAAACTGTTTTTT	CASSFSALGVGEKLFF
TRBD2	13	NA	TRBV29-1	TRBJ2-3	TGCAGCGTTGCGGGGGGGGCGTCAGATACGCAGTATTTT	CSVAGGASDTQYF
NA	12	NA	TRBV18	TRBJ1-2	TGTGCCAGCTCACCAGCCAACTATGGCTACACCTTC	CASSPANYGYTF
TRBD1	15	NA	TRBV7-8	TRBJ2-2	TGTGCCAGCAGACGGACAGGGACGAACACCGGGGAGCTGTTTTTT	CASRRTGTNTGELFF
NA	14	NA	TRBV28	TRBJ1-3	TGTGCCAGCGGGGGGGGGAGAGCTGGAAACACCATATATTTT	CASGGGRAGNTIYF
TRBD1	14	few	TRBV11-2	TRBJ2-7	TGTGCCAGCAGCTTATTGACAGGGGAAGGTGAGCAGTACTTC	CASSLLTGEGEQYF
NA	14	NA	TRBV5-1	TRBJ2-7	TGCGCCAGCAGCGCTTCCGGGACGTCCTCCGAGCAGTACTTC	CASSASGTSSEQYF
NA	17	few	TRBV6-1	TRBJ1-3	TGTGCCAGCAGTGAAGCGCTTGGAGGGATCTCTGGAAACACCATATATTTT	CASSEALGGISGNTIYF
NA	16	NA	TRBV28	TRBJ2-5	TGTGCCAGCAGTGTACAGGGGCAGGGACTTGCAGAGACCCAGTACTTC	CASSVQGQGLAETQYF
NA	15	NA	TRBV7-6	TRBJ2-5	TGTGCCAGCAGCTTGGGGCAGGGATTAACAGAGACCCAGTACTTC	CASSLGQGLTETQYF
TRBD2	15	NA	TRBV25-1	TRBJ2-3	TGTGCCAGCAGTGTAGCGGGGGGGGACACAGATACGCAGTATTTT	CASSVAGGDTDTQYF
NA	18	few	TRBV4-2	TRBJ1-3	TGTGCCAGCAGCCAAGATTGGATGACAGGCGGAGTCGGAAACACCATATATTTT	CASSQDWMTGGVGNTIYF
NA	15	few	TRBV9	TRBJ2-2	TGTGCCAGCAGCGTAGAACCAGGACCTAGCGGGGAGCTGTTTTTT	CASSVEPGPSGELFF
NA	14	NA	TRBV7-8	TRBJ1-1	TGTGCCAGCAGCTTCCAGGACTCACACACTGAAGCTTTCTTT	CASSFQDSHTEAFF
TRBD2	16	NA	TRBV28	TRBJ2-7	TGTGCCAGCAGTACCCCACTAGCGGGGGCGACCTACGAGCAGTACTTC	CASSTPLAGATYEQYF
TRBD1	15	few	TRBV18	TRBJ1-5	TGTGCCAGCTCACCAAGGGGACAGGGGAACCAGCCCCAGCATTTT	CASSPRGQGNQPQHF
NA	14	NA	TRBV7-6	TRBJ1-5	TGTGCCAGCAGCTTAGGAGGGCGCGATCAGCCCCAGCATTTT	CASSLGGRDQPQHF
NA	14	NA	TRBV14	TRBJ2-2	TGTGCCAGCAGCACTCTCGCGAACACCGGGGAGCTGTTTTTT	CASSTLANTGELFF
TRBD1	12	NA	TRBV6-1	TRBJ1-2	TGTGCCAGCAGTTCCCACCGACAGGGTCACACCTTC	CASSSHRQGHTF
NA	13	NA	TRBV19	TRBJ1-5	TGTGCCAGTCGGAGACAGTCGGACCAGCCCCAGCATTTT	CASRRQSDQPQHF
NA	17	NA	TRBV19	TRBJ1-2	TGTGCCAGTAGCCGTTTTACTCCGGGCAACCTAGGCGATGGCTACACCTTC	CASSRFTPGNLGDGYTF
NA	15	NA	TRBV19	TRBJ1-1	TGTGCCAGTACCCCCCGGGGGGCCGTAAACACTGAAGCTTTCTTT	CASTPRGAVNTEAFF
NA	16	once	TRBV5-6	TRBJ2-7	TGTGCCAGCAGCTTGGGGCTGGGCCCCTCGGCCTACGAGCAGTACTTC	CASSLGLGPSAYEQYF
TRBD2	14	once	TRBV5-1	TRBJ2-1	TGCGCCAGCAGGTTAGCGGGAACGATGGATGAGCAGTTCTTC	CASRLAGTMDEQFF
NA	16	once	TRBV4-1	TRBJ1-1	TGCGCCAGCACCCAGGGTATGGTGGGAGGGAACACTGAAGCTTTCTTT	CASTQGMVGGNTEAFF
NA	15	once	TRBV9	TRBJ1-4	TGTGCCAGCAGCGCTACAGGGACAACTAATGAAAAACTGTTTTTT	CASSATGTTNEKLFF
NA	16	once	TRBV4-2	TRBJ2-1	TGTGCTAGCAGCCAAGATCTGGGCGGTCCCAGCAATGAGCAGTTCTTC	CASSQDLGGPSNEQFF
NA	12	NA	TRBV6-1	TRBJ1-2	TGTGCCAGCAGTCTAGCAAACTATGGCTACACCTTC	CASSLANYGYTF
NA	16	NA	TRBV12-5	TRBJ2-3	TGTGCTAGTGGTTTGCCCTGGGACGTTCGAAAAGATACGCAGTATTTT	CASGLPWDVRKDTQYF
TRBD1	16	NA	TRBV2	TRBJ1-6	TGTGCCAGCAGTCCCGGGACAGGGTCTAGGAATTCACCCCTCCACTTT	CASSPGTGSRNSPLHF
TRBD2	16	NA	TRBV5-4	TRBJ2-3	TGTGCCAGCAACACCCGACTAGCGGGCTCCACAGATACGCAGTATTTT	CASNTRLAGSTDTQYF
NA	16	NA	TRBV11-2	TRBJ2-5	TGTGCCAGCAGCCACGGGGCCGACCCAGGTCGGGAGACCCAGTACTTC	CASSHGADPGRETQYF
TRBD1	18	NA	TRBV27	TRBJ2-7	TGTGCCAGCAGTTCTATAACCCTAGGACAGGGGAGCTCCTACGAGCAGTACTTC	CASSSITLGQGSSYEQYF
TRBD2	15	NA	TRBV5-4	TRBJ2-3	TGTGCCAGCAGCCTCCCGGGACTAGCGTCAGATACGCAGTATTTT	CASSLPGLASDTQYF
NA	12	NA	TRBV11-2	TRBJ2-7	TGTGCCAGCCGGGGGAGCTCCTACGAGCAGTACTTC	CASRGSSYEQYF
NA	14	once	TRBV21-1	TRBJ2-5	TGTGCCAGCAGCGACAACAGGGAGAGAGAGACCCAGTACTTC	CASSDNRERETQYF
TRBD2	18	NA	TRBV9	TRBJ2-5	TGTGCCAGCAGCGTAGGGACTAGCGGGGGGCCTTACCAAGAGACCCAGTACTTC	CASSVGTSGGPYQETQYF
NA	14	NA	TRBV19	TRBJ2-7	TGTGCCAGTAAGGGGGGTACTGGGCCCTACGAGCAGTACTTC	CASKGGTGPYEQYF
TRBD1	15	NA	TRBV6-7	TRBJ1-5	TGTGCCATCCCCGCACACCGACAGGGTAATCAGCCCCAGCATTTT	CAIPAHRQGNQPQHF